Shown below are 11 T cell receptor beta chains from a single sample sequenced in a study of response to subunit inactivated influenza vaccine. TCRdb passed the RT-PCR reads through MiXCR, listing each CDR3 protein once. The sample shows about 830,000 distinct CDR3 sequences, about 18% of them seen only once. This material consisted of PBMCs from blood, taken 4 to 6 days after vaccination. Receptor source: a man aged 50 to 59 who received an inactivated influenza vaccine.

This clonotype turned up a few times. For the CDR3, the DNA is TGTGCCAGCAGCTTATTCTCGGACGCAGGGGACAATGAGCAGTTCTTC. This translates into CASSLFSDAGDNEQFF. This chain connects TRBV11-2 to TRBJ2-1, with D perhaps matching TRBD1 (6 bases). From germline, CDR1 is SGHAT and CDR2 FQNNGV. The CDR3 has 16 residues. With 2 bases removed from V and 5 bases from J, the gap between germline ends came to 16 bases.

This clonotype was seen more than once but under ten times. This chain links TRBV28 with TRBJ2-5; D is undetermined. The CDR3 has 14 residues. CDR1 is MDHEN, CDR2 SYDVKM, per germline. The V and J ends lost 4 bases and 0 bases respectively, with 9 bases between them. The DNA of the CDR3 is TGTGCCAGCAGTTCCCTACAGAACCAAGAGACCCAGTACTTC. Its translation is CASSSLQNQETQYF.

V gene TRBV7-2 combines with J gene TRBJ2-7; D is perhaps TRBD1 (5 bases). The germline CDR1 and CDR2 sequences are SGHTA and FQGNSA. The V end lost 5 bases, the J end lost 6 bases, and 20 bases lay between the germline ends. The CDR3 sequence is 15 residues long. In nucleotides, the CDR3 is TGTGCCAGCAGCCCGCACAAGGGGTCATTCGGCGAGCAGTACTTC. Encoded protein: CASSPHKGSFGEQYF.

This clonotype was seen a few times. The gene calls are TRBV20-1 and TRBJ2-7; a weak D match, TRBD2 (6 bases). Germline CDR1 reads DFQATT; CDR2 reads SNEGSKA (reference sequence). The CDR3 is 14 residues long. V was pared by 0 bases and J by 2 bases, with 11 bases between. The CDR3: CSARDLREAYEQYF. The CDR3 DNA reads as TGCAGTGCTAGAGATTTAAGGGAGGCCTACGAGCAGTACTTC.

This clonotype appeared a single time. V and J are TRBV2 and TRBJ2-7; D might be TRBD1 (6 bases). CDR1 is SNHLY and CDR2 is FYNNEI in the germline V gene. The CDR3 has 17 amino acids. Trimming pared 4 bases from V and 2 bases from J, leaving 21 bases between. The CDR3 reads CASSVNRRGKGAYEQYF. The CDR3 nucleotides are TGTGCCAGCAGTGTAAATCGCAGGGGAAAGGGGGCCTACGAGCAGTACTTC. Full variable domain (remainder filled in from reference TRBV2 and TRBJ2-7): EPEVTQTPSHQVTQMGQEVILRCVPISNHLYFYWYRQILGQKVEFLVSFYNNEISEKSEIFDDQFSVERPDGSNFTLKIRSTKLEDSAMYFCASSVNRRGKGAYEQYFGPGTRLTVT.

This clonotype was detected a few times. The rearrangement uses TRBV6-2 or TRBV6-3 and TRBJ2-7; the match to TRBD2 covers 11 bases. J lost 3 bases, V lost 6 bases, and 7 bases had no gene match. The germline gives CDR1 MNHEY, CDR2 SVGEGT. The CDR3 has 15 residues. The CDR3: CASRPQGLADYEQYF. Written as DNA, the CDR3 is TGTGCCAGCAGGCCACAGGGACTAGCGGACTACGAGCAGTACTTC.

This clonotype was observed many times. The chain couples TRBV6-5 to TRBJ2-7; D is unresolved. This CDR3 has 14 residues. The germline V gene encodes CDR1 MNHEY and CDR2 SVGAGI. V lost 2 bases, J lost 0 bases, and 8 bases lay in between. CDR3 sequence: CASSYVDGSYEQYF. As DNA, the CDR3 is TGTGCCAGCAGTTACGTAGACGGCTCCTACGAGCAGTACTTC.

This clonotype was counted a few times. J is TRBJ2-2 and V is TRBV5-1, with D uncertain. Germline loops: CDR1 SGHRS, CDR2 YFSETQ. CDR3 length: 14 amino acids. Between the trimmed V and J ends, which lost 5 bases and 4 bases, there was a span of 12 bases. As DNA, the CDR3 is TGCGCCAGCAGGGGTCTGCCGGGCACCGGGGAGCTGTTTTTT. It translates to CASRGLPGTGELFF.

V usage is TRBV28 and J usage is TRBJ2-5; 9 positions match TRBD2. V shed 3 bases and J 4 bases; nucleotides not matched to a gene: 12. The CDR3 contains 17 residues. In germline, CDR1 is MDHEN, CDR2 SYDVKM. CDR3 residues: CASSFVGGRGGGETQYF. Here the CDR3 DNA reads TGTGCCAGCAGTTTCGTTGGCGGGCGGGGGGGAGGAGAGACCCAGTACTTC.

V usage is TRBV10-3 and J usage is TRBJ1-5; 8 bases align to TRBD1. Germline V gene sequence: CDR1 ENHRY, CDR2 SYGVKD. The CDR3 is 13 residues long. V shed 6 bases and J 5 bases; nucleotides not matched to a gene: 3. The CDR3 DNA follows: TGTGCCATCAGACAGGGGGTAGATCAGCCCCAGCATTTT. This sequence encodes CAIRQGVDQPQHF.

The gene calls are TRBV5-1 and TRBJ2-1, with D hard to call. This CDR3 region has 16 residues. Per germline, CDR1 SGHRS and CDR2 YFSETQ. Trimming stripped 4 bases from V and 6 bases from J, with 20 bases between. CDR3 protein: CASSPIIVASSNEQFF. CDR3 bases: TGCGCCAGCAGCCCGATCATAGTGGCTAGTAGCAATGAGCAGTTCTTC.